This T cell receptor beta chain was found in a study of T cells in Graves' hyperthyroidism and ophthalmopathy (dated by TCRdb to about 2019). Context from the whole study: Peripheral blood samples were taken at the time of initial diagnosis, prior to any treatment. According to the paper, TCR Vbeta CDR3 sequencing was carried out on approximately 140 peripheral blood samples, which came from 40 to 45 ophthalmopathy, some 73 hyperthyroidism and 17 progressor patients. The study also compared thyroid tissue and blood T-cell repertoires from several Graves' hyperthyroidism patients. The approximately 100 discovery patients were randomly divided into training and test sets at a 7:3 ratio. After sampling, hyperthyroidism patients received methimazole starting at 30 mg daily, and ophthalmopathy patients received high-dose intravenous methylprednisolone. To identify TCR V-J signatures that set the groups apart, the researchers used a discovery cohort of 100 patients, made up of 40 to 45 with Graves' ophthalmopathy and about 59 with stable Graves' hyperthyroidism. Prospective prediction of ophthalmopathy was tested in an independent validation cohort of 18 to 20 hyperthyroidism patients and 15 to 17 patients who later progressed to ophthalmopathy.

Stable Graves' hyperthyroidism was defined as no progression to ophthalmopathy during 18 months of follow-up. Hyperthyroidism patients were newly diagnosed, had a disease duration of under 2 months, and were aged 18 to 65 years. Patients with uncontrolled infections, other autoimmune diseases, pregnancy or lactation were excluded. Diagnoses were established on the basis of clinical symptoms, serum thyroxine and TRAb, thyroid ultrasound, and orbital computed tomography. Ficoll-Paque density gradient centrifugation was used to isolate PBMCs from about 9.4 ml of fresh peripheral blood. Total RNA was extracted with Trizol reagent, and quality was checked on an Agilent 2100 Bioanalyzer. TCR beta CDR3 regions were amplified from RNA transcripts. A first-round RT-PCR of the TCR CDR3 used the HTBI primer set with the Qiagen OneStep RT-PCR kit. A second multiplex PCR round built the libraries, followed by size selection and purification. The libraries were sequenced on an Illumina HiSeq2000 using paired-end 100 bp reads. In the source study's methods: SOAPnuke was used to process the raw data, removing reads that contained adapters or uncalled bases, had a mean Phred below 15, or lacked an exact match to the constant primer or identifier. High-quality paired reads were merged with COPE v1.2.5, and unique nucleotide sequences were defined as clonotypes. MiTCR v1.1 was used to align the clonotypes against IMGT TRBV, TRBD and TRBJ reference segments. Only V-J combinations with frequency above 0.0001, covering approximately 99% of repertoires, were analysed. A TCS score was defined as the ratio between F50 (clonal expansion) and ExV (chaos), using BLOSUM62-based TCRdist between CDR3 peptides within each V-J. Welch's t-statistics and random forest reduced around 520 V-J features to roughly 13, which were used in a naive Bayes classifier (R e1071). TCRdb reanalyzed the raw reads on its own, using fastp at Q25 for trimming and MiXCR for clone calling, and kept in-frame beta chains. One record per CDR3 amino acid sequence lists the most common genes and DNA. These V and J calls rely on TCRdb rather than the paper's analysis. This sample gives fewer than 800,000 distinct CDR3 sequences in total; roughly 15% of them show up just once. The leading ten clones occupy around 8% of the sample.

The study at large found these results: No statistical method was used to set the sample size in advance, and investigators knew the group allocation. A model built on a 13 V-J signature distinguished ophthalmopathy from stable hyperthyroidism, reaching roughly 88% sensitivity and under 84% specificity in cross-validation and 80%/75% in testing. Most expanded thyroid clonotypes (frequency above 0.001) were also found in blood, which suggests that blood repertoires may mirror thyroid immune responses. During validation, the model predicted progression to ophthalmopathy a median of around six months ahead of onset, with almost 71% sensitivity and 72.22% specificity.

The CDR3 goes from the cysteine to the phenylalanine over 13 residues. Just the 39-base CDR3 DNA is kept, in frame starting at base 1. From a lookup of the germline V gene, CDR1 and CDR2 are SNHLY and FYNNEI. V is cut by 7 bases and J by 0 bases, and the space between the germline ends is 9 bases. This clonotype was counted ten times or more. It has no known antigen specificity. Base qualities are missing; no much larger clone stands one base away. This clonotype was obtained from a man aged 18-30 years with Graves' hyperthyroidism. The chain is made from TRBV2 and TRBJ1-1, with a weak D call of TRBD1 (6 bases match). The specimen sequenced was blood. DNA sequence: TGTGCCAGCAAACGGGACATGAACACTGAAGCTTTCTTT. This gives the protein CASKRDMNTEAFF. The variable domain in full, with residues beyond the CDR3 obtained from the reference TRBV2 and TRBJ1-1 genes, is EPEVTQTPSHQVTQMGQEVILRCVPISNHLYFYWYRQILGQKVEFLVSFYNNEISEKSEIFDDQFSVERPDGSNFTLKIRSTKLEDSAMYFCASKRDMNTEAFFGQGTRLTVV.